This is a list of T cell receptor beta chains from one sample in a study of cytomegalovirus exposure and HLA in healthy donors. Sequencing used immunoSEQ multiplex PCR; TCRdb keeps in-frame clones, though not all of them. This sample yields about 140,000 clones, of which 70% to 85% are seen a single time; less than 35% belongs to the top ten. The sequencing input was PBMCs. The receptor source for this set is a young man in good health and CMV-seropositive. The CDR3 runs from the conserved cysteine through the conserved F or W. A D gene is named only where the DNA matches it firmly. Size values are once, few and many counts, or a class for expanded clones, and some rows have none.

D gene	clone size	J gene	V gene	CDR3 DNA	CDR3 protein
.	.	TRBJ2-2	TRBV5-5	TGTGCCAGCAGCTCCGCCAGGGTGAACACCGGGGAGCTGTTTTTT	CASSSARVNTGELFF
.	.	TRBJ1-4	TRBV7-2	TGTGCCAGCAGCTATGGGCGTGGGGGCAGGACTAATGAAAAACTGTTTTTT	CASSYGRGGRTNEKLFF
TRBD2	.	TRBJ2-1	TRBV5-4	TGTGCCAGCAGCTTGCCGGGGGGCTCCTACAATGAGCAGTTCTTC	CASSLPGGSYNEQFF
TRBD2	.	TRBJ2-2	TRBV5-1	TGCGCCAGCAGCTTGGCACTAGCGGGAGCCCACACCGGGGAGCTGTTTTTT	CASSLALAGAHTGELFF
TRBD1	.	TRBJ1-2	TRBV5-1	TGCGCCAGCAGCCGAGTAATAGACCCGGGACAGGCGAGGATCAGCGGCTACACCTTC	CASSRVIDPGQARISGYTF
.	once	TRBJ1-4	TRBV29-1	TGCAGCGCCGAGGGCGGGGGCGCGGATGAAAAACTGTTTTTT	CSAEGGGADEKLFF
.	few	TRBJ1-5	TRBV5-8	TGTGCCAGCAGACGGACGGGGTCCCAGCCCCAGCATTTT	CASRRTGSQPQHF
.	.	TRBJ2-1	TRBV7-7	TGTGCCAGCAGTTTGGACAGTGGTTATGAGCAGTTCTTC	CASSLDSGYEQFF
.	.	TRBJ2-7	TRBV6-1	TGTGCCAGCAGCGATAGACAGTCCTACGAGCAGTACTTC	CASSDRQSYEQYF
TRBD2	.	TRBJ2-7	TRBV5-4	TGTGCCAGCAGCCCCGGACTAGCGGGGGGGACCTACGAGCAGTACTTC	CASSPGLAGGTYEQYF
TRBD2	.	TRBJ2-2	TRBV11-3	TGTGCCAGCAGCTCGACTAGCGGGAGAGGTACCGGGGAGCTGTTTTTT	CASSSTSGRGTGELFF
TRBD1	.	TRBJ1-5	TRBV9	TGTGCCAGCAGTCGGACAGGGGACAATCAGCCCCAGCATTTT	CASSRTGDNQPQHF
TRBD1	.	TRBJ2-7	TRBV11-2	TGTGCCAGCAGTCCGACCGGGACAGATACTTACGAGCAGTACTTC	CASSPTGTDTYEQYF
TRBD2	.	TRBJ2-1	TRBV27	TGTGCCAGCAGTCCCCGCCGGGGGGGTCATGAGCAGTTCTTC	CASSPRRGGHEQFF
.	.	TRBJ2-7	TRBV20-1	TGCAGTGCTCTGACAGAATACGAGCAGTACTTC	CSALTEYEQYF
TRBD2	.	TRBJ2-7	TRBV5-1	TGCGCCAGCAGTGCGGTAGCGGGGGCCTACGAGCAGTACTTC	CASSAVAGAYEQYF
.	.	TRBJ1-2	TRBV18	TGTGCCAGCTCACCAACGTTGATAGAAGGCTACACCTTC	CASSPTLIEGYTF
.	.	TRBJ2-7	TRBV7-2	TGTGCCAGCAGCTTAGCTCAAGGGAGGTCCTACGAGCAGTACTTC	CASSLAQGRSYEQYF
.	.	TRBJ1-5	TRBV7-2	TGTGCCAGCAGCTTAGATCAGTCCTATCAGCCCCAGCATTTT	CASSLDQSYQPQHF
.	.	TRBJ1-2	TRBV7-2	TGTGCCAGCAGCTTAGATGGGAGCGGCTACACCTTC	CASSLDGSGYTF
.	.	TRBJ2-7	TRBV10-1	TGCGCCAGCAGTGATAATTCGGGGGTGGGGACCTACGAGCAGTACTTC	CASSDNSGVGTYEQYF
.	.	TRBJ1-5	TRBV19	TGTGCCAGTAGTATGGTGGAGGCGGGTCAGCCCCAGCATTTT	CASSMVEAGQPQHF
.	.	TRBJ1-4	TRBV30	TGTGCCTGGAGTGAGAGGGATGAAAAACTGTTTTTT	CAWSERDEKLFF
.	.	TRBJ2-7	TRBV30	TGTGCCTGGAGTGTACTAATCGAGCAGTACTTC	CAWSVLIEQYF
.	.	TRBJ2-3	TRBV10-3	TGTGCCATCAGTGAGTCGACCCCCGGACTCAGCGATACGCAGTATTTT	CAISESTPGLSDTQYF
.	few	TRBJ2-2	TRBV12-5	TGTGCTAGTGGTTCCCCGGCGGCCACCGGGGAGCTGTTTTTT	CASGSPAATGELFF
TRBD2	.	TRBJ2-1	TRBV27	TGTGCCAGCAGTTCGATCTTGGTTAGCGGGTCCAATGAGCAGTTCTTC	CASSSILVSGSNEQFF
.	.	TRBJ2-7	TRBV15	TGTGCCACCAGCAGGGAGGCGGGAAGCTCCTACGAGCAGTGCTTC	CATSREAGSSYEQCF
TRBD1	once	TRBJ2-7	TRBV5-1	TGCGCCAGCAGCTACCAGGGGGCCCCTAGTGATGAGCAGTACTTC	CASSYQGAPSDEQYF
.	.	TRBJ2-6	TRBV30	TGTGCCTGGAGTGTAGGGGACTCTGGGGCCAACGTCCTGACTTTC	CAWSVGDSGANVLTF
TRBD1	.	TRBJ1-2	TRBV9	TGTGCCAGCAGCACGAGCCCGTTTACAGGGGGCGGCTATGGCTACACCTTC	CASSTSPFTGGGYGYTF
TRBD1	.	TRBJ1-1	TRBV29-1	TGCAGCGTTGGGGAGGGGACAGGGGGAAGCACTGAAGCTTTCTTT	CSVGEGTGGSTEAFF
.	.	TRBJ2-1	TRBV19	TGTGCCAGTAGCAGAGGGGAGGCGTACAATGAGCAGTTCTTC	CASSRGEAYNEQFF
.	few	TRBJ1-2	TRBV19	TGTGCCAGTAGTAAGGCAGACGCCAGGGGCTACACCTTC	CASSKADARGYTF
TRBD1	few	TRBJ1-2	TRBV27	TGTGCCAGCCGACAACTAGGGGGCGGCGGCTACACCTTC	CASRQLGGGGYTF
TRBD2	.	TRBJ2-2	TRBV29-1	TGCAGCGGAAGACTAGCGGGAGCCGGAGGGGCCGGGGAGCTGTTTTTT	CSGRLAGAGGAGELFF
.	.	TRBJ1-1	TRBV23-1	TGCGCCAGCAGTCAGCCTCCCTTGGGACACGGAGACAACACTGAAGCTTTCTTT	CASSQPPLGHGDNTEAFF
TRBD1	.	TRBJ2-1	TRBV4-3	TGCGCCAGCAGCCAAGATGAGGGACAGGGGGCGCATGAGCAGTTCTTC	CASSQDEGQGAHEQFF
TRBD1	.	TRBJ1-1	TRBV5-8	TGTGCCAGCAGCCGGGGACAGACTAACACTGAAGCTTTCTTT	CASSRGQTNTEAFF
.	.	TRBJ1-2	TRBV27	TGTGCCAGCGGTGCGGGGGGGCCCCGCACCTTC	CASGAGGPRTF
TRBD1	.	TRBJ1-1	TRBV10-1	TGCGCCAGCAGTGGGGGACAGGTGAACACTGAAGCTTTCTTT	CASSGGQVNTEAFF
TRBD2	.	TRBJ2-3	TRBV7-9	TGTGCCAGCAGCTCTCGACTAGCCGGGGGGGATACGCAGTATTTT	CASSSRLAGGDTQYF
TRBD2	.	TRBJ2-7	TRBV5-1	TGCGCCAGCAGCCCGGGACTAGCGGGGACATGGAGCTCCTACGAGCAGTACTTC	CASSPGLAGTWSSYEQYF
TRBD1	few	TRBJ1-2	TRBV9	TGTGCCAGCAGCGTACGGACAGGAGATTATGGCTACACCTTC	CASSVRTGDYGYTF
TRBD1	.	TRBJ1-4	TRBV6-5	TGTGCCAGCAGCGGGACAGGGGTTTATGAAAAACTGTTTTTT	CASSGTGVYEKLFF
.	once	TRBJ1-1	TRBV6-5	TGTGCCAGCAGTGCACAGATTTTGGTCACTGAAGCTTTCTTT	CASSAQILVTEAFF
.	.	TRBJ1-2	TRBV5-4	TGTGCCAGCAGCTTTGGTGGCAGGAACTATGGCTACACCTTC	CASSFGGRNYGYTF
.	.	TRBJ1-3	TRBV2	TGTGCCAGCAGCGAAGACAACCTGCCAGGGACTGGAAACACCATATATTTT	CASSEDNLPGTGNTIYF
.	.	TRBJ1-2	TRBV2	TGTGCCAGCAGTGAATACTCCTTTGTACGGGAGGGCTACACCTTC	CASSEYSFVREGYTF
TRBD1	.	TRBJ1-2	TRBV30	TGTGCCTGGACATCTACGGGACAGCTCGACACCTTC	CAWTSTGQLDTF
.	.	TRBJ2-3	TRBV10-3	TGTGCCATTGCAGGTTTTACATCCACAGATACGCAGTATTTT	CAIAGFTSTDTQYF
TRBD1	.	TRBJ2-7	TRBV7-3	TGTGCCAGCAGCTTAACCGGGACAGAGTTATACGAGCAGTACTTC	CASSLTGTELYEQYF
TRBD1	.	TRBJ1-3	TRBV9	TGTGCCAGCAGCGTAGAGGGGGACAGGAATGGAAACACCATATATTTT	CASSVEGDRNGNTIYF
TRBD2	.	TRBJ2-1	TRBV5-4	TGTGCCAGCAGCTCCACTAGGCGGGGCGGGGGAAGAAATGAGCAGTTCTTC	CASSSTRRGGGRNEQFF
.	.	TRBJ2-1	TRBV7-8	TGTGCCAGCAGCTCCCTAGGGGGAGGGACCTACAATGAGCAGTTCTTC	CASSSLGGGTYNEQFF
TRBD1	once	TRBJ1-1	TRBV7-9	TGTGCCAGCAGCTCCCTGACAGGGGTCAGCACTGAAGCTTTCTTT	CASSSLTGVSTEAFF
.	.	TRBJ1-1	TRBV6-1	TGTGCCAGCAGTGAAAGGGGTCTGGGTGAAGCTTTCTTT	CASSERGLGEAFF